What follows are 16 T cell receptor beta chains derived from one specimen sequenced in a study of blood T cell dynamics during melanoma immunotherapy. This table comes from immunoSEQ multiplex PCR, and its TCRdb copy is limited to in-frame clones, with some not included. The repertoire holds about 5,600 clones, approximately 84% seen once, with roughly 30% in the top ten. Indicated time point: week 3, after first cycle of checkpoint inhibitor. The material sequenced was blood, taken from a patient treated with checkpoint blockade. Receptor source: a human donor with melanoma. Some clones in this sample may be carry-over from other donors' samples.

The genes are TRBV5-4 and TRBJ1-5; D unclear. The V end was cut by 4 bases, the J end by 4 bases, with 12 bases between. The germline V gene encodes CDR1 SGHNT and CDR2 YYREEE (reference sequence). The CDR3 covers 14 residues. CDR3 DNA: TGTGCCAGCAGCCCCGGGCCTAGGAATCAGCCCCAGCATTTT. This sequence encodes CASSPGPRNQPQHF.

Of note for this clone: The germline gene is not matched at one end of the junction; a read error may be the cause. The chain carries TRBV7-7 and TRBJ2-2; D is unresolved. This CDR3 contains 14 residues. Germline CDR1 and CDR2: SSHAT and FNYEAQ (reference sequence). The DNA of the CDR3 is TGTGCTAGCAGCCCATTGCCCCTATCCGGGGAGCTGTTTTTT. It is translated as CASSPLPLSGELFF.

The table lists this clone with a few counts. The rearrangement joins TRBV7-9 to TRBJ1-5, with unresolved D. Germline V gives CDR1 SEHNR, CDR2 FQNEAQ (reference sequence). The CDR3 has 15 amino acids. V shed 1 base and J shed 2 bases, with 9 bases lying between them. The CDR3 protein is CASSLEEEGNQPQHF. The CDR3 DNA follows: TGTGCCAGCAGCTTAGAGGAGGAGGGCAATCAGCCCCAGCATTTT.

V gene TRBV4-1 combines with J gene TRBJ1-5; 7 bases are shared with TRBD1. The germline V gene has CDR1 MGHRA and CDR2 YSYEKL. The CDR3 loop spans 15 amino acids. J gave up 3 bases and V 5 bases, and 7 bases lay outside the gene matches. CDR3 DNA sequence: TGCGCCAGCAGCAGGGGGCTGAATATCAATCAGCCCCAGCATTTT. As protein: CASSRGLNINQPQHF.

J is TRBJ2-3 and V is TRBV10-3; the D gene is possibly TRBD2 (6 bases). V lost 3 bases to trimming and J lost 1 base, with 11 bases between them. The CDR3 is 15 residues long. CDR1 and CDR2 (germline): ENHRY, SYGVKD. CDR3 residues: CAISDVGGGTDTQYF. The CDR3 nucleotides read TGTGCCATCAGTGACGTCGGCGGGGGCACAGATACGCAGTATTTT.

This clone was detected only a few times. The rearrangement uses TRBV6-1 and TRBJ2-7; 8 bases are a match to TRBD1. CDR1 is MNHNS and CDR2 is SASEGT in the germline V gene. V dropped 4 bases and J dropped 2; count of bases not matched to a gene: 7. CDR3 length: 15 residues. The CDR3 nucleotides read TGTGCCAGCAGTGGACAGGGGACAGCCCCCTACGAGCAGTACTTC. Translation: CASSGQGTAPYEQYF.

The rearrangement joins TRBV5-5 to TRBJ2-7; D may correspond to TRBD1 or TRBD2 (5 bases each). The germline V and J ends were trimmed by 0 bases and 2 bases, with 15 bases remaining between them. The length of the CDR3 is 16 residues. The germline gives CDR1 SGHKS, CDR2 YYEKEE (reference sequence). The CDR3 sequence is CASSLAGKGTTYEQYF. In nucleotides, the CDR3 is TGTGCCAGCAGCTTGGCCGGGAAGGGGACGACCTACGAGCAGTACTTC.

The J gene is TRBJ2-5, the V gene TRBV28; TRBD1 aligns across 9 bases. The germline V gene has CDR1 MDHEN and CDR2 SYDVKM. Germline trimming cut 7 bases from V and 4 bases from J; bases unmatched to any gene: 4. The CDR3 has 13 residues. The DNA of the CDR3 is TGTGCCAGCATTGGACAGGGGAGAGAGACCCAGTACTTC. It is translated as CASIGQGRETQYF.

V is TRBV30 and J is TRBJ1-2; D is perhaps TRBD1 (5 bases). CDR3 length: 12 residues. V lost 1 base and J lost 9, with 12 bases in between. The germline gives CDR1 GTSNPN, CDR2 SVGIG (reference sequence). The CDR3: CAWSAGAGSYTF. In DNA, the CDR3 is TGTGCCTGGAGTGCCGGGGCAGGGAGCTACACCTTC.

V usage is TRBV5-5 and J usage is TRBJ1-4, with D uncertain. Trimming removed 2 bases from V and 0 bases from J, with 11 bases in between. This CDR3 has 16 amino acids. Germline V gene data show CDR1 as SGHKS and CDR2 as YYEKEE (reference sequence). As DNA, the CDR3 is TGTGCCAGCAGCTTTAGAAACTCTCCAACTAATGAAAAACTGTTTTTT. This codes for CASSFRNSPTNEKLFF.

The chain couples TRBV5-4 to TRBJ2-5; TRBD2 matches 8 bases. J gave up 4 bases and V 4 bases, and 12 bases lay outside the gene matches. Germline V gene data show CDR1 as SGHNT and CDR2 as YYREEE (reference sequence). The CDR3 length is 16 residues. CDR3 sequence (DNA): TGTGCCAGCAGCCCCGATGTCGGGGGGGGCCTAGAGACCCAGTACTTC. Translated, it gives CASSPDVGGGLETQYF.

The CDR3 region is CASREGQNSNQPQHF. The CDR3 nucleotides read TGTGCCAGCAGAGAGGGACAAAATAGCAATCAGCCCCAGCATTTT. J is TRBJ1-5 and V is TRBV2, with D possibly TRBD1 on 6 matching bases. The CDR3 has 15 amino acids. Germline loops: CDR1 SNHLY, CDR2 FYNNEI. V was pared by 6 bases and J by 0 bases, with 12 bases between.

V is TRBV11-2 and J is TRBJ1-6, with TRBD1 matching 9 bases. Germline trimming cut 5 bases from V and 7 bases from J; bases unmatched to any gene: 9. Germline CDR1 SGHAT, CDR2 FQNNGV. CDR3 length: 16 residues. The CDR3 region is CASSDPSGTGNSPLHF. The CDR3 region has the DNA TGTGCCAGCAGCGATCCATCCGGGACAGGGAATTCACCCCTCCACTTT.

The J gene is TRBJ1-5, the V gene TRBV19; 9 nucleotides agree with TRBD1. CDR3 size: 14 residues. The V gene end was trimmed by 8 bases and the J gene end by 6 bases; junction bases not matched to a gene: 8. Germline-derived CDR1 and CDR2 are LNHDA and SQIVND (reference sequence). CDR3 in DNA: TGTGCCAGTTCCGGGACAGGGATAGGTCAGCCCCAGCATTTT. Translating gives CASSGTGIGQPQHF.

The J gene is TRBJ1-1, the V gene TRBV6-5, with 7 bases fitting TRBD1. Germline-derived CDR1 and CDR2 are MNHEY and SVGAGI. The CDR3 contains 14 residues. V dropped 5 bases and J dropped 2; count of bases not matched to a gene: 5. The CDR3 DNA reads as TGTGCCAGCAGTAAGAACAGGGGCAACACTGAAGCTTTCTTT. Translating gives CASSKNRGNTEAFF.

This rearrangement joins TRBV21-1 to TRBJ2-5; TRBD2 reflects the table's D call only, with no check against the DNA. TRBV21-1 is a listed pseudogene. The CDR3 totals 12 residues. The CDR3 DNA sequence: TGTGCCAGCAGCAAACCGAATAGGACCCAGTACTTC. This translates into CASSKPNRTQYF.